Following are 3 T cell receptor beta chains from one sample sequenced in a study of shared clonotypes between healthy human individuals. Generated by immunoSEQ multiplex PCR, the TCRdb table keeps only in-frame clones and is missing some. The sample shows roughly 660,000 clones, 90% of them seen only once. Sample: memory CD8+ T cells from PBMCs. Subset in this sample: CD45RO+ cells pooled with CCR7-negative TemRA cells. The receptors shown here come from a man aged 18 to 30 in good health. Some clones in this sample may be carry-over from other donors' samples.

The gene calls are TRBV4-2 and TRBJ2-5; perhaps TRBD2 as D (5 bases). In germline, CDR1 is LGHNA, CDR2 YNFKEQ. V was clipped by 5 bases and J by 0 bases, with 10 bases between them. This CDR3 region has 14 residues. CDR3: CASSARGYQETQYF. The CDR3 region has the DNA TGTGCCAGCAGCGCACGCGGGTACCAAGAGACCCAGTACTTC.

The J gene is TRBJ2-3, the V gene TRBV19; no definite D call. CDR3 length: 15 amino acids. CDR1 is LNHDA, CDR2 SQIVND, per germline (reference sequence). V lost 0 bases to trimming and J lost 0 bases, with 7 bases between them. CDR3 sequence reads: CASSIDRPSTDTQYF. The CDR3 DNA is TGTGCCAGTAGTATAGATCGACCGAGCACAGATACGCAGTATTTT.

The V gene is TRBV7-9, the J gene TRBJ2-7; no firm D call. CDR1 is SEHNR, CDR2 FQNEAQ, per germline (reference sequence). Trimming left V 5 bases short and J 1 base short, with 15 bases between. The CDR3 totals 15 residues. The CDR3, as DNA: TGTGCCAGCAGCCCAGGTTTGGTCCTATCCTACGAGCAGTACTTC. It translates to CASSPGLVLSYEQYF.